The present entry profiles one T cell receptor (beta chain) with its context. There is no known antigen for this receptor. Libraries were built with 5' RACE. The input for every TCR library was 3500 ng of total RNA. For each sample, cDNA was synthesized in eight separate reactions using SMARTScribe reverse transcriptase. During cDNA synthesis, template switching introduced unique molecular identifiers that contained a 6-nucleotide sample barcode. Two nested PCRs of roughly 16 and 10 cycles amplified the TCRalpha and TCRbeta cDNA, and bead purification followed each PCR. Before amplification, the cDNA was treated with uracil DNA-glycosylase and purified using the QIAquick PCR purification kit. The second PCR was the step at which Illumina TruSeq-compatible adapters and sample-specific barcodes were added. TapeStation and Qubit were used to check library quality and concentration, and roughly 4.9 ng of each library was pooled. Sequencing of pooled libraries was carried out on an Illumina HiSeq2500 single-index Rapid Run using 2 x 100 bp reads and custom sequencing primers. Per the authors' processing: UMI-based consensus assembly with MiGEC version 1.2.6 was used to correct PCR and sequencing errors. MiXCR version 2.1.1 was used for V(D)J alignment, clonotype assembly and CDR3 extraction. Gene usage, clonotype sharing and MAIT/NKT TCR abundance were normalised by analysing the top 1000, 10 000 and 20 000 clonotypes per sample. After downsampling to 27 000 UMIs, diversity was calculated as the inverse Simpson index using the vegan R package. Paired Mann-Whitney U tests were applied to discordant twin pairs, and Benjamini-Hochberg correction was used for multiple testing. One entry per CDR3 protein sequence results from the TCRdb reprocessing of the reads, with DNA left out. None of the V and J calls come from the authors' own analysis; TCRdb made them. Per the sample table, the count is just over 300,000 distinct CDR3 sequences. The biggest ten clones account for 5.6% of the sample.

The germline V gene yields MGHDK for CDR1 and SYGVNS for CDR2. Its CDR3 holds 16 amino acids, cysteine through phenylalanine. No nucleotide data were recorded. An approximately 2.5 ml peripheral blood sample was drawn into PAXgene tubes per donor and stored at -80°C. Without any T cell sorting, total RNA was extracted from whole blood using the PAXgene blood miRNA kit on an automated QIAcube. Peripheral blood from monozygotic twin pairs who were concordant or discordant for inflammatory bowel disease underwent deep TCRalpha and TCRbeta repertoire profiling using unique molecular barcoding. Smoking habits were recorded for all twin pairs, and each individual was classified as a current, former or never smoker. This sample was included in a study of monozygotic twins with inflammatory bowel disease (dated by TCRdb to between 2018 and 2020). Describing the broader study: A total of 28 monozygotic twin pairs were included in the full study, comprising nine German pairs (four IBD-concordant, five IBD-discordant) and 19 IBD-discordant Danish pairs. Each individual had, on average, about 151 000 unique TCRalpha sequences and 181 000 unique TCRbeta sequences available for analysis. Within discordant pairs, disease-associated traits were sought mainly by comparing IBD patients with their genetically identical healthy co-twins. On the study overall, not on this receptor specifically: No difference in repertoire similarity was observed between concordant and discordant twins, possibly owing to limited statistical power. The analysis was unable to tell apart different T cell subtypes. Background noise and inter-individual variability may have been introduced into the repertoires by the differing immunosuppressive treatments among patients. Compared with healthy twins, IBD patients shared fewer clonotypes with other individuals, and the difference was most pronounced in patients with signs of disease activity. No single strong signal or clonotype linked to IBD turned up in the results, so the idea that one exists was not supported. Measured by the inverse Simpson index, TCRbeta repertoire diversity was lower in IBD patients than in their healthy co-twins.

Input material: blood. The TCR comes from a human donor with ulcerative colitis or Crohn's disease, or a healthy co-twin of an affected twin (not recorded which). The V gene is TRBV25-1 and the J gene is TRBJ2-2; the D call of TRBD1 rests on TCRdb alone, since no DNA is present to check it. The CDR3 corresponds to CASSERIPGDTGELFF.